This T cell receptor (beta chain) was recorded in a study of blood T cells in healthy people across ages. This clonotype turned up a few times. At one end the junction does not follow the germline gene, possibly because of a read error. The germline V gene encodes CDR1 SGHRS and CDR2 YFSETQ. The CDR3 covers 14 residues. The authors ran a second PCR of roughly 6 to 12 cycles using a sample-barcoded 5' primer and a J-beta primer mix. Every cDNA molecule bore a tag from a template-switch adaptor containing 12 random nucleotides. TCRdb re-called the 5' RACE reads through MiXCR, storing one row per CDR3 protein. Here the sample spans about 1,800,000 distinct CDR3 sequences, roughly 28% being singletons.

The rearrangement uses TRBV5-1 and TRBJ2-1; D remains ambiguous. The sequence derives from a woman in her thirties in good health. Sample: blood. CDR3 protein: CSSRPRSSYNEQFF. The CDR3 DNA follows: TGCTCCAGCAGGCCCCGCAGCTCCTACAATGAGCAGTTCTTC.